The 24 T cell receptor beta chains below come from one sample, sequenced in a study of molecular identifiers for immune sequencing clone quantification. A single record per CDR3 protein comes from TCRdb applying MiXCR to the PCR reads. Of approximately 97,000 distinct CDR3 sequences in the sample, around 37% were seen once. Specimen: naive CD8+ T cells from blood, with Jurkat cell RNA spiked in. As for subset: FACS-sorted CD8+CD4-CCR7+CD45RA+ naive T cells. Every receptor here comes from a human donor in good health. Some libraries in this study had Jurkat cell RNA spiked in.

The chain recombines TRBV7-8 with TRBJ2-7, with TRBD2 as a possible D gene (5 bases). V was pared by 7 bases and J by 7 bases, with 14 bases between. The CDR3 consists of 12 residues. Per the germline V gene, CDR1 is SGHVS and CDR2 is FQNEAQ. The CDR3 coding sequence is TGTGCCAGCATCCTATTGTCGGGGGAGCAGTACTTC. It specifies CASILLSGEQYF.

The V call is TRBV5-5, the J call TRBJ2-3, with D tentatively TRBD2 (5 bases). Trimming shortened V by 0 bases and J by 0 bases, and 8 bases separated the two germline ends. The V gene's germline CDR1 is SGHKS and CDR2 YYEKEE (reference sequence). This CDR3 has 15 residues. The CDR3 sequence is CASSLGSVSTDTQYF. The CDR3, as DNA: TGTGCCAGCAGCTTGGGTAGCGTGAGCACAGATACGCAGTATTTT.

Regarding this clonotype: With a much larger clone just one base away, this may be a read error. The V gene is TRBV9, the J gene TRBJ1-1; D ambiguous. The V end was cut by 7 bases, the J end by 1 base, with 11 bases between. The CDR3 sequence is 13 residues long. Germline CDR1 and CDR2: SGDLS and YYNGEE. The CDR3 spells CASRGPKNTEAFF. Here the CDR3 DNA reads TGTGCCAGCCGTGGACCCAAGAACACTGAAGCTTTCTTT.

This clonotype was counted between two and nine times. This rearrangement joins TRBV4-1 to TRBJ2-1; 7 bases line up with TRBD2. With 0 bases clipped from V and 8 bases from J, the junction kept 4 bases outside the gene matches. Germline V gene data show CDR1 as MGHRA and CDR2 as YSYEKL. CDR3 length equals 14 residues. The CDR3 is CASSQEKGRDEQFF. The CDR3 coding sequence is TGCGCCAGCAGCCAAGAGAAAGGGAGGGATGAGCAGTTCTTC.

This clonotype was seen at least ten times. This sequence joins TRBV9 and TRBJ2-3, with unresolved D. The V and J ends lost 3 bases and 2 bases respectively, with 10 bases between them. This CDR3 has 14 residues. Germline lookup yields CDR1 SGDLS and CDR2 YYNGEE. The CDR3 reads CASSAAVATDTQYF. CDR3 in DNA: TGTGCCAGCAGCGCCGCAGTCGCCACAGATACGCAGTATTTT.

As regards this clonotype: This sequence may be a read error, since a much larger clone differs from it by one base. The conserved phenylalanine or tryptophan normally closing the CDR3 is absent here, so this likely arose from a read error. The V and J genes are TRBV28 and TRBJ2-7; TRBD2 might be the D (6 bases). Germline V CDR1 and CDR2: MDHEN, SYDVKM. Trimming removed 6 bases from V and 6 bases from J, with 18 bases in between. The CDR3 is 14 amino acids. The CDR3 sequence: CASSSGVGTVEQYS. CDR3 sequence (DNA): TGTGCCAGCAGCTCGGGAGTAGGAACGGTCGAGCAGTACTCC.

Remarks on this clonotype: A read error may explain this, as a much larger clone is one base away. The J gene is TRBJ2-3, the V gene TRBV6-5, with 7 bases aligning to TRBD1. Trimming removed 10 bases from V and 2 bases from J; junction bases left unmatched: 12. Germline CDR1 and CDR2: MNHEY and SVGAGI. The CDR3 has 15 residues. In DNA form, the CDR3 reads TGTGCCACCGCCGGTAGGGGGACAGACACAGATACGCAGTATTTT. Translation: CATAGRGTDTDTQYF.

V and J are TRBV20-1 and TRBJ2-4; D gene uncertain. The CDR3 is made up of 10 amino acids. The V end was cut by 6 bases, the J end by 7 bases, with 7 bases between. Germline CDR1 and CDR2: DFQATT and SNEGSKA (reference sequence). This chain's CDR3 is CSAGSNIQYF. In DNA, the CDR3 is TGCAGTGCCGGATCTAACATTCAGTACTTC.

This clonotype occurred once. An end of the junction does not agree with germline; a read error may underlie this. The CDR3 protein is CGSSLQLLGFSEQYF. The CDR3 DNA sequence: TGTGGCAGCAGTTTACAGTTACTAGGGTTTAGCGAGCAGTACTTC. The genes are TRBV27 and TRBJ2-7; D perhaps matches TRBD2 (5 bases). The germline CDR1 and CDR2 sequences are MNHEY and SMNVEV (reference sequence). This CDR3 comprises 15 residues.

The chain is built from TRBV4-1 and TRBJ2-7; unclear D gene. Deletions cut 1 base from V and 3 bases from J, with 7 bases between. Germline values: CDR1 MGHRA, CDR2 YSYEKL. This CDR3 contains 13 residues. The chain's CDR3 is CASSQGLYYEQYF. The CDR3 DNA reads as TGCGCCAGCAGCCAAGGTCTGTACTACGAGCAGTACTTC.

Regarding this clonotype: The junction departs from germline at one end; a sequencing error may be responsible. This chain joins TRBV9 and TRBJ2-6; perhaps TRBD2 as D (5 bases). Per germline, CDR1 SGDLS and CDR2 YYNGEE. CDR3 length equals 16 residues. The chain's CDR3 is CACSVDRDSGANVLTF. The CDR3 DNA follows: TGTGCCTGCAGCGTAGACCGGGACTCTGGGGCCAACGTCCTGACTTTC. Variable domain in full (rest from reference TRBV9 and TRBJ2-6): DSGVTQTPKHLITATGQRVTLRCSPRSGDLSVYWYQQSLDQGLQFLIQYYNGEERAKGNILERFSAQQFPDLHSELNLSSLELGDSALYFCACSVDRDSGANVLTFGAGSRLTVL.

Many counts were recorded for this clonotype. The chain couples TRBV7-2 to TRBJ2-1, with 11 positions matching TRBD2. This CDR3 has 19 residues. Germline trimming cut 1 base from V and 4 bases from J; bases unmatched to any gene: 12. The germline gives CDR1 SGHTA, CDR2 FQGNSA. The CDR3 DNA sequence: TGTGCCAGCAGCTTAGTAGGCCGACTAGCGGGGTATCCTTACAATGAGCAGTTCTTC. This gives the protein CASSLVGRLAGYPYNEQFF. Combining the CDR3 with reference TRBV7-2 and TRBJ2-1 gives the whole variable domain GAGVSQSPSNKVTEKGKDVELRCDPISGHTALYWYRQSLGQGLEFLIYFQGNSAPDKSGLPSDRFSAERTGGSVSTLTIQRTQQEDSAVYLCASSLVGRLAGYPYNEQFFGPGTRLTVL.

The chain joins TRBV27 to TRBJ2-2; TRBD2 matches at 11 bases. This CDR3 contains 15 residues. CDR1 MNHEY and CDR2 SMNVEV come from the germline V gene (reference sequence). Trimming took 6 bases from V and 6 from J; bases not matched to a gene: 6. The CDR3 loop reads CASRLAGDLAGELFF. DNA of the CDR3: TGTGCCAGCAGACTAGCGGGAGATTTGGCCGGGGAGCTGTTTTTT.

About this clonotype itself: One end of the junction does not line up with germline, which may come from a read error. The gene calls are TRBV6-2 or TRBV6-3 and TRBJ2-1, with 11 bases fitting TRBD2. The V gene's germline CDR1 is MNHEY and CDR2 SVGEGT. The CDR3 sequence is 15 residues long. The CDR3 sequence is CVSSFSGGAYNEQFF. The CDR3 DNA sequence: TGTGTCAGCAGTTTTAGCGGGGGGGCCTACAATGAGCAGTTCTTC.

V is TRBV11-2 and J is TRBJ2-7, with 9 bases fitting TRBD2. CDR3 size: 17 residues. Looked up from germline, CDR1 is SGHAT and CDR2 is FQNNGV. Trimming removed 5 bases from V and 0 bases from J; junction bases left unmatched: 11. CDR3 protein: CASSRPPSGDSSYEQYF. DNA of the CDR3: TGTGCCAGCAGCCGACCCCCTAGCGGGGATAGCTCCTACGAGCAGTACTTC.

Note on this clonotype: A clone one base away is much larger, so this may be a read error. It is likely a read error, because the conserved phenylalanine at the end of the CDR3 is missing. The CDR3 DNA sequence: TGTGCCAGCAGCTTAGAAGCTCAGGGCGGCACTGAAGCTTTCCTT. Translating it yields CASSLEAQGGTEAFL. The chain carries TRBV7-2 and TRBJ1-1; perhaps TRBD1 as D (5 bases). The CDR3 consists of 15 residues. Germline assignment: CDR1 SGHTA and CDR2 FQGNSA. V was clipped by 1 base and J by 4 bases, with 13 bases between them.

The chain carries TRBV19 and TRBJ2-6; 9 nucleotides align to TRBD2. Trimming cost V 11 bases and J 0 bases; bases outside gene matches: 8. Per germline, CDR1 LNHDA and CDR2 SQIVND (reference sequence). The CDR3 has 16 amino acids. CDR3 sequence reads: CAPGTSPVSGANVLTF. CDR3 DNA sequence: TGTGCCCCCGGGACTAGCCCAGTCTCTGGGGCCAACGTCCTGACTTTC.

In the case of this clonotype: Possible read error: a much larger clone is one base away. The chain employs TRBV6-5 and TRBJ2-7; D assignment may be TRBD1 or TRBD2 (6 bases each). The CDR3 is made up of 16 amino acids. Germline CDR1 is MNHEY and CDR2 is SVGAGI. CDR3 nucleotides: TGTGCCAGCAGTTACGGGCCGCAAACACCGGAGGGGGAGCAGGACTTC. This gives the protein CASSYGPQTPEGEQDF.

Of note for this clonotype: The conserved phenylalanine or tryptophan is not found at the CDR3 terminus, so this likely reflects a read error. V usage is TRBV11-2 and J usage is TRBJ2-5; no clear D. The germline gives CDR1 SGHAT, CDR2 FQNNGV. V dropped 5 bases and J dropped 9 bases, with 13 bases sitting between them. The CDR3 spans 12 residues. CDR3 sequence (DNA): TGTGCCAGCAGCAGGTCAGAGGAGCCCCAGTACATC. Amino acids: CASSRSEEPQYI.

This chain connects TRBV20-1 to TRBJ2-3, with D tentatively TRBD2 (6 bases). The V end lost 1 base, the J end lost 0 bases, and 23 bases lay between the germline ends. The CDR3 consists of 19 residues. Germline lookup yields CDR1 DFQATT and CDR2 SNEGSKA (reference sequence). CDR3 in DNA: TGCAGTGCTAGAGCGGTGGCGGGGTACCGGTTGTGGAGCACAGATACGCAGTATTTT. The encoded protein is CSARAVAGYRLWSTDTQYF.

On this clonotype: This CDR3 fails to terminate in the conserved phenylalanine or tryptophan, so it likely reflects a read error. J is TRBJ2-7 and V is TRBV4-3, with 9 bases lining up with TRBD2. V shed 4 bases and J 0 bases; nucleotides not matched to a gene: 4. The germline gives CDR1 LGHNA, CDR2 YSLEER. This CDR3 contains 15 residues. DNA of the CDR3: TGCGCCAGCAGCCCGGGACTAGCTGCCTCCTACGAGCAGTACATC. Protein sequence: CASSPGLAASYEQYI.

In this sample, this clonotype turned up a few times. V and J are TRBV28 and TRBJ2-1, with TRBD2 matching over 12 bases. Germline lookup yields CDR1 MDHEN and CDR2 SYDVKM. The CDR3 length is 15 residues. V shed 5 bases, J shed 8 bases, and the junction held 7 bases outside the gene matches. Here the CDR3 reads CASSGGLAGFYEQFF. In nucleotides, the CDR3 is TGTGCCAGCAGTGGAGGACTAGCGGGATTTTATGAGCAGTTCTTC.

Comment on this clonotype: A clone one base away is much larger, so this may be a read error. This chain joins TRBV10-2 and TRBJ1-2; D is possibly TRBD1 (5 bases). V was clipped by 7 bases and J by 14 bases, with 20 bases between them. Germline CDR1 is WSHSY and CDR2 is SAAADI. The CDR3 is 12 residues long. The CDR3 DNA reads TGCGCCAGCACGCAGGGACCAATCGTATTTACCTTC. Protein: CASTQGPIVFTF.

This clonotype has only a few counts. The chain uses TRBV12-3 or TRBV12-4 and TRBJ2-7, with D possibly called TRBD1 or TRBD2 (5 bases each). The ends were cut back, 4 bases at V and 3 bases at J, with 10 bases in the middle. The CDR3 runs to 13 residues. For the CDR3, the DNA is TGTGCCAGCAGTTCCGGGACGTACTACGAGCAGTACTTC. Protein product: CASSSGTYYEQYF.